The rows below give T cell receptor beta chains drawn from one sample of a study of neoadjuvant anti-PD-1 for oral cavity cancer. Produced via immunoSEQ multiplex PCR; TCRdb's table is partial and in-frame only. The table lists approximately 9,500 clones, about 73% of them singletons. The material sequenced was PBMCs, taken after nivolumab (anti-PD-1) treatment. These receptors were obtained from a person aged 35-79 years with oral cavity squamous cell carcinoma. Each CDR3 is given with its conserved first and last residue. The D gene is left open where the match is weak. Size is stated for part of the rows, as once, few or many counts, or as a class when the clone is expanded.

J gene: TRBJ1-1; clone size: -; D gene: -; V gene: TRBV4-2; CDR3 protein: CASSAYESTEAFF; CDR3 DNA: TGTGCCAGCAGCGCATATGAGAGCACTGAAGCTTTCTTT
J gene: TRBJ2-2; clone size: -; D gene: TRBD2; V gene: TRBV14; CDR3 protein: CASSQISGRGTGELFF; CDR3 DNA: TGTGCCAGCAGCCAGATTAGCGGGAGAGGCACCGGGGAGCTGTTTTTT
J gene: TRBJ2-5; clone size: -; D gene: -; V gene: TRBV29-1; CDR3 protein: CSARQGAGETQYF; CDR3 DNA: TGCAGCGCAAGACAGGGCGCGGGGGAGACCCAGTACTTC
J gene: TRBJ1-2; clone size: -; D gene: -; V gene: TRBV19; CDR3 protein: CASSTTGRGYTF; CDR3 DNA: TGTGCCAGTAGTACAACAGGGCGCGGCTACACCTTC
J gene: TRBJ2-2; clone size: -; D gene: -; V gene: TRBV7-6; CDR3 protein: CASSLVQGGTGELFF; CDR3 DNA: TGTGCCAGCAGCTTAGTACAGGGGGGGACCGGGGAGCTGTTTTTT
J gene: TRBJ1-6; clone size: -; D gene: -; V gene: TRBV19; CDR3 protein: CASGSGIPNSPLHF; CDR3 DNA: TGTGCCAGTGGTTCCGGAATCCCGAATTCACCCCTCCACTTT
J gene: TRBJ1-4; clone size: -; D gene: -; V gene: TRBV29-1; CDR3 protein: CSVEEMGGKLFF; CDR3 DNA: TGCAGCGTTGAAGAGATGGGGGGAAAACTGTTTTTT
J gene: TRBJ1-1; clone size: -; D gene: TRBD1; V gene: TRBV2; CDR3 protein: CATRPDRGGFRAFF; CDR3 DNA: TGTGCCACCCGGCCGGACAGGGGCGGTTTCCGAGCTTTCTTT
J gene: TRBJ1-1; clone size: -; D gene: -; V gene: TRBV29-1; CDR3 protein: CSVANWTATEAFF; CDR3 DNA: TGCAGCGTCGCAAATTGGACAGCGACTGAAGCTTTCTTT
J gene: TRBJ2-7; clone size: few; D gene: TRBD2; V gene: TRBV7-9; CDR3 protein: CASSLDGLAGISYEQYF; CDR3 DNA: TGTGCCAGCAGCTTAGATGGACTAGCGGGGATCTCCTACGAGCAGTACTTC
J gene: TRBJ2-6; clone size: -; D gene: -; V gene: TRBV7-9; CDR3 protein: CASSPRGASSGANVLTF; CDR3 DNA: TGTGCCAGCAGCCCCCGGGGGGCGAGCTCTGGGGCCAACGTCCTGACTTTC
J gene: TRBJ2-7; clone size: -; D gene: TRBD2; V gene: TRBV6-1; CDR3 protein: CATPPASGSSYEQYF; CDR3 DNA: TGTGCCACCCCGCCGGCTAGCGGGAGCTCCTACGAGCAGTACTTC
J gene: TRBJ2-1; clone size: once; D gene: TRBD1; V gene: TRBV2; CDR3 protein: CASRKGDRLTSYNEQFF; CDR3 DNA: TGTGCCAGCAGGAAGGGGGACAGGCTCACGAGTTACAATGAGCAGTTCTTC
J gene: TRBJ2-1; clone size: -; D gene: -; V gene: TRBV7-3; CDR3 protein: CASSSLGWNEQFF; CDR3 DNA: TGTGCCAGCAGCTCCTTGGGTTGGAATGAGCAGTTCTTC
J gene: TRBJ2-1; clone size: -; D gene: -; V gene: TRBV10-2; CDR3 protein: CASSDTGGVSSYNEQFF; CDR3 DNA: TGCGCCAGCAGTGACACCGGCGGGGTGAGCTCCTACAATGAGCAGTTCTTC
J gene: TRBJ1-6; clone size: -; D gene: -; V gene: TRBV6-5; CDR3 protein: CASSFLKAANSPLHF; CDR3 DNA: TGTGCCAGCAGTTTTTTAAAAGCGGCTAATTCACCCCTCCACTTT
J gene: TRBJ1-1; clone size: -; D gene: -; V gene: TRBV7-9; CDR3 protein: CASSSSGSHTEAFF; CDR3 DNA: TGTGCCAGCAGCTCCTCAGGGTCCCACACTGAAGCTTTCTTT
J gene: TRBJ2-3; clone size: few; D gene: TRBD2; V gene: TRBV18; CDR3 protein: CASSPGLAGGDTQYF; CDR3 DNA: TGTGCCAGCTCACCAGGACTAGCGGGGGGTGATACGCAGTATTTT
J gene: TRBJ1-4; clone size: -; D gene: -; V gene: TRBV25-1; CDR3 protein: CASSEAGGEKLFF; CDR3 DNA: TGTGCCAGCAGTGAAGCTGGTGGGGAAAAACTGTTTTTT
J gene: TRBJ1-4; clone size: -; D gene: -; V gene: TRBV5-5; CDR3 protein: CASSLLTATNEKLFF; CDR3 DNA: TGTGCCAGCAGCTTGCTGACAGCAACTAATGAAAAACTGTTTTTT
J gene: TRBJ2-7; clone size: once; D gene: TRBD1; V gene: TRBV27; CDR3 protein: CASRHTYRGLRNEQYF; CDR3 DNA: TGTGCCAGCAGACATACCTACAGGGGTTTGAGGAACGAGCAGTACTTC
J gene: TRBJ2-1; clone size: -; D gene: -; V gene: TRBV7-8; CDR3 protein: CASSLLTQGEQFF; CDR3 DNA: TGTGCCAGCAGCTTGCTAACCCAGGGGGAGCAGTTCTTC
J gene: TRBJ2-2; clone size: -; D gene: -; V gene: TRBV6-6; CDR3 protein: CATFDSQTGELFF; CDR3 DNA: TGTGCCACCTTCGATTCCCAAACCGGGGAGCTGTTTTTT
J gene: TRBJ2-3; clone size: -; D gene: TRBD2; V gene: TRBV19; CDR3 protein: CASSPLGGGAGDTQYF; CDR3 DNA: TGTGCCAGTAGTCCCCTGGGCGGGGGGGCCGGAGATACGCAGTATTTT
J gene: TRBJ1-5; clone size: -; D gene: -; V gene: TRBV7-2; CDR3 protein: CASSLSISRDQPQHF; CDR3 DNA: TGTGCCAGCAGCTTAAGCATCAGCAGAGATCAGCCCCAGCATTTT
J gene: TRBJ2-2; clone size: -; D gene: -; V gene: TRBV14; CDR3 protein: CASSQDPGHPTGELFF; CDR3 DNA: TGTGCCAGCAGCCAAGATCCAGGACACCCGACCGGGGAGCTGTTTTTT
J gene: TRBJ1-5; clone size: -; D gene: -; V gene: TRBV7-2; CDR3 protein: CASSLGGGQPQHF; CDR3 DNA: TGTGCCAGCAGCTTAGGTGGTGGTCAGCCCCAGCATTTT
J gene: TRBJ2-1; clone size: -; D gene: TRBD2; V gene: TRBV7-9; CDR3 protein: CASSLSPGLASSYNEQFF; CDR3 DNA: TGTGCCAGCAGCTTAAGCCCGGGACTAGCGAGCTCCTACAATGAGCAGTTCTTC
J gene: TRBJ1-2; clone size: few; D gene: TRBD1; V gene: TRBV27; CDR3 protein: CASSLREGTVYGYTF; CDR3 DNA: TGTGCCAGCAGTTTAAGGGAGGGGACAGTCTATGGCTACACCTTC